The next 29 T cell receptor beta chains were all read from a single sample in a study of vaccination and CD4 T cells after COVID-19. These receptors have no known antigen. The treatment here: roughly 10-day PBMC culture with coronavirus spike peptide pools or control peptides (ViraFEST assay). With the Oncomine TCR Beta short-read assay, DNA from cultured CD4+ T cells was sequenced. TCRdb used MiXCR to reprocess the PCR reads, holding one entry per CDR3 protein. Seen here are about 15,000 distinct CDR3 sequences, 53% observed once, and the top ten hold roughly 4.8%. Specimen: CD4+ T cells from blood, cultured in vitro, collected before SARS-CoV-2 vaccination. These receptors all come from a human donor who had recovered from COVID-19.

The chain joins TRBV20-1 to TRBJ2-1, with TRBD1 matching 12 bases. This CDR3 is 15 amino acids long. Per the germline V gene, CDR1 is DFQATT and CDR2 is SNEGSKA (reference sequence). The V and J ends lost 4 bases and 12 bases, in that order; junction bases with no gene match: 13. CDR3 DNA sequence: TGCAGTGCTACCACTCCGGGACAGGGGGCGTCGGCGCAGTTCTTC. The encoded protein is CSATTPGQGASAQFF.

V gene TRBV6-1 combines with J gene TRBJ1-3, with TRBD1 matching over 8 bases. The CDR3 sequence is 13 residues long. V gave up 6 bases and J gave up 4 bases; unmatched junction bases: 2. Germline lookup yields CDR1 MNHNS and CDR2 SASEGT. CDR3 sequence reads: CASSPGGGNTIYF. CDR3 nucleotides: TGTGCCAGCAGCCCAGGGGGCGGAAACACCATATATTTT.

Turning to this clonotype: Sequence at one end of the junction differs from germline and may be a read error. The chain recombines TRBV27 with TRBJ2-7, with TRBD1 identical over 7 bases. The CDR3 contains 14 residues. CDR1 MNHEY and CDR2 SMNVEV come from the germline V gene (reference sequence). The CDR3 protein is CASSSGTVPNERYF. The CDR3 region has the DNA TGTGCCAGCAGTTCCGGGACAGTGCCTAACGAGCGGTACTTC.

V gene TRBV10-3 combines with J gene TRBJ1-3; 7 bases agree with TRBD1. After removal of 6 bases from V and 2 bases from J, the junction contained 1 base not matched to a gene. The germline V gene encodes CDR1 ENHRY and CDR2 SYGVKD. This CDR3 comprises 13 residues. The CDR3 region is CAISGTAGNTIYF. As DNA, the CDR3 is TGTGCCATCAGCGGGACAGCTGGAAACACCATATATTTT.

This chain connects TRBV20-1 to TRBJ1-5, with D possibly matching TRBD1 (5 bases). The CDR3 loop spans 13 amino acids. The germline V gene has CDR1 DFQATT and CDR2 SNEGSKA (reference sequence). Trimming removed 6 bases from V and 5 bases from J, with 14 bases in between. CDR3 residues: CSAPGREDQPQHF. The CDR3 nucleotides read TGCAGTGCCCCGGGGCGCGAAGATCAGCCCCAGCATTTT.

This clonotype occurred a few times. V is TRBV7-3 and J is TRBJ1-2, with D uncertain. Between the trimmed V and J ends, which lost 5 bases and 8 bases, there was a span of 18 bases. Germline assignment: CDR1 SGHTA and CDR2 FQGTGA. The CDR3 consists of 14 residues. The CDR3 sequence: CASSLTGAREGYTF. In DNA form, the CDR3 reads TGTGCCAGCAGCCTCACGGGAGCGAGGGAGGGCTACACCTTC. The entire variable domain, with the rest obtained from reference TRBV7-3 and TRBJ1-2, is as follows: GAGVSQTPSNKVTEKGKYVELRCDPISGHTALYWYRQSLGQGPEFLIYFQGTGAADDSGLPNDRFFAVRPEGSVSTLKIQRTERGDSAVYLCASSLTGAREGYTFGSGTRLTVV.

V is TRBV6-1 and J is TRBJ2-7; a weak D match, TRBD1 (6 bases). This CDR3 has 15 residues. CDR1 is MNHNS and CDR2 is SASEGT in the germline V gene. The V end was cut by 2 bases, the J end by 1 base, with 12 bases between. For the CDR3, the DNA is TGTGCCAGCAGTGAAATAGGGACATCGTCCTACGAGCAGTACTTC. Its protein product is CASSEIGTSSYEQYF.

CDR3 protein: CASSYRYYEQYF. For the CDR3, the DNA is TGTGCCAGCAGTTACCGATACTACGAGCAGTACTTC. The V call is TRBV6-5, the J call TRBJ2-7; D remains ambiguous. From germline, CDR1 is MNHEY and CDR2 SVGAGI. The V end lost 2 bases, the J end lost 3 bases, and 5 bases lay between the germline ends. The CDR3 has 12 residues.

A few counts support this clonotype. The rearrangement links TRBV2 to TRBJ1-5; the D is unclear. There are 13 residues in the CDR3. Germline CDR1 SNHLY, CDR2 FYNNEI. With 6 bases removed from V and 9 bases from J, the gap between germline ends came to 15 bases. For the CDR3, the DNA is TGTGCCAGCAGGCGGGAGGTTCGATGGCCCCAGCATTTT. Its translation is CASRREVRWPQHF.

This chain connects TRBV19 to TRBJ2-5, with 7 positions matching TRBD1. V shed 3 bases, J shed 3 bases, and the junction held 1 base outside the gene matches. This CDR3 comprises 13 residues. Germline values: CDR1 LNHDA, CDR2 SQIVND (reference sequence). The CDR3 reads CASSITGEETQYF. CDR3 DNA sequence: TGTGCCAGTAGTATCACAGGGGAAGAGACCCAGTACTTC.

The gene calls are TRBV20-1 and TRBJ1-3; the match to TRBD1 covers 9 bases. Trimming cost V 5 bases and J 0 bases; bases outside gene matches: 11. Germline assignment: CDR1 DFQATT and CDR2 SNEGSKA (reference sequence). The CDR3 sequence is 17 residues long. CDR3 nucleotide sequence: TGCAGTGCTCTCCGGACAGGGGCGCCATTCTCTGGAAACACCATATATTTT. Translation: CSALRTGAPFSGNTIYF.

The chain is built from TRBV19 and TRBJ2-1; 10 positions agree with TRBD2. The junction had 10 bases not matched to a gene; V was cut back by 5 bases and J by 0 bases. Germline CDR1 is LNHDA and CDR2 is SQIVND (reference sequence). The CDR3 length is 18 residues. CDR3 loop: CASSRTSGRSSSYNEQFF. CDR3 sequence (DNA): TGTGCCAGTAGTCGGACTAGCGGACGATCTAGCTCCTACAATGAGCAGTTCTTC.

This CDR3 is CASSSSRANYGYTF. In DNA, the CDR3 is TGTGCCAGTAGTTCCTCCCGAGCTAACTATGGCTACACCTTC. The V call is TRBV19, the J call TRBJ1-2; D call uncertain. Germline assignment: CDR1 LNHDA and CDR2 SQIVND (reference sequence). This CDR3 is built from 14 residues. The ends were cut back, 5 bases at V and 0 bases at J, with 10 bases in the middle.

The CDR3 here is CASSSYSYGYTF. DNA of the CDR3: TGTGCCAGCAGCTCATACAGCTATGGCTACACCTTC. This chain links TRBV7-9 with TRBJ1-2; D gene uncertain. The germline gives CDR1 SEHNR, CDR2 FQNEAQ (reference sequence). This CDR3 has 12 residues. V lost 4 bases and J lost 4, with 7 bases in between.

This chain joins TRBV28 and TRBJ1-1; no reliable D call. V gave up 2 bases and J gave up 4 bases, with 5 bases separating them. The CDR3 has 12 residues. The germline gives CDR1 MDHEN, CDR2 SYDVKM. The DNA of the CDR3 is TGTGCCAGCAGTTTAGTTTCCACTGAAGCTTTCTTT. As protein: CASSLVSTEAFF.

This clonotype was counted between two and nine times. The CDR3 spells CASSNRRSAEAFF. DNA of the CDR3: TGTGCCAGCAGTAACCGACGGAGCGCTGAAGCTTTCTTT. The rearrangement links TRBV6-1 to TRBJ1-1; D gene ambiguous. Germline V gene lookup returns CDR1 MNHNS and CDR2 SASEGT. The CDR3 contains 13 residues. V was cut by 5 bases and J by 6 bases, with 13 bases left in between.

This clonotype turned up a few times. The chain combines TRBV7-9 with TRBJ2-5; D uncertain. CDR1 SEHNR and CDR2 FQNEAQ come from the germline V gene (reference sequence). This CDR3 has 14 residues. The germline V and J ends were trimmed by 0 bases and 5 bases, with 10 bases remaining between them. CDR3 sequence (DNA): TGTGCCAGCAGCTTAGCCCCGGCGGCGGAGACCCAGTACTTC. It specifies CASSLAPAAETQYF.

The V and J genes are TRBV7-2 and TRBJ1-1, with TRBD1 as a possible D gene (5 bases). In germline, CDR1 is SGHTA, CDR2 FQGNSA. The CDR3 sequence is 17 residues long. The V and J ends lost 5 bases and 0 bases respectively, with 19 bases between them. The CDR3 sequence: CASSPRGGGRLNTEAFF. CDR3 sequence (DNA): TGTGCCAGCAGCCCGAGGGGTGGAGGGCGCCTGAACACTGAAGCTTTCTTT.

The V call is TRBV11-3, the J call TRBJ1-1; possible D gene TRBD1, 6 bases. Per the germline V gene, CDR1 is SGHNT and CDR2 is YENEEA. The V end lost 0 bases, the J end lost 2 bases, and 13 bases lay between the germline ends. The CDR3 extends over 16 amino acids. The CDR3 DNA sequence: TGTGCCAGCAGCTTAGATATCGGACAGTACAACACTGAAGCTTTCTTT. The encoded protein is CASSLDIGQYNTEAFF.

The CDR3 sequence is CASSFAGGLFF. Here the CDR3 DNA reads TGTGCCAGCAGTTTCGCAGGGGGACTGTTTTTT. The V and J genes are TRBV28 and TRBJ1-4; TRBD1 matches 7 bases. Germline V CDR1 and CDR2: MDHEN, SYDVKM. After removal of 3 bases from V and 13 bases from J, the junction contained 2 bases not matched to a gene. The CDR3 length is 11 residues.

V usage is TRBV28 and J usage is TRBJ1-2, with D unresolved. V was trimmed by 1 base and J by 7 bases, leaving 16 bases between them. This CDR3 contains 15 residues. The germline V gene encodes CDR1 MDHEN and CDR2 SYDVKM. The DNA for the CDR3 is TGTGCCAGCAGTTTATCTAATACAGCCAGGAGTGGCTACACCTTC. It specifies CASSLSNTARSGYTF.

The chain has TRBV7-6 and TRBJ2-5, with D perhaps matching TRBD1 (6 bases). This CDR3 has 16 residues. Germline V gives CDR1 SGHVS, CDR2 FNYEAQ. V was clipped by 5 bases and J by 2 bases, with 18 bases between them. CDR3 coding DNA: TGTGCCAGCAGCCAAATAGGTGGGGGCGCTCAAGAGACCCAGTACTTC. It is translated as CASSQIGGGAQETQYF.

The J gene is TRBJ2-6, the V gene TRBV6-1, with D perhaps assigned TRBD1 or TRBD2 (6 bases each). This CDR3 comprises 15 residues. Deletions cut 8 bases from V and 4 bases from J, with 15 bases between. Germline V gives CDR1 MNHNS, CDR2 SASEGT. In DNA form, the CDR3 reads TGTGCCAGCCCCGGAACGGGGGCCGGGGCCAACGTCCTGACTTTC. Its translation is CASPGTGAGANVLTF.

V gene TRBV4-1 combines with J gene TRBJ1-1, with D possibly TRBD1 on 5 matching bases. V was shortened by 0 bases and J by 1 base, with 9 bases between the two germline ends. This CDR3 has 15 amino acids. Germline values: CDR1 MGHRA, CDR2 YSYEKL. CDR3 loop: CASSQDLDKNTEAFF. DNA of the CDR3: TGCGCCAGCAGCCAAGACTTGGACAAGAACACTGAAGCTTTCTTT.

This clonotype was counted only a few times. The DNA of the CDR3 is TGTGCCAGCAGCTTACGCAGGCAAGAGACCCAGTACTTC. It specifies CASSLRRQETQYF. This chain connects TRBV7-2 to TRBJ2-5, with unresolved D. The CDR3 sequence is 13 residues long. Trimming removed 2 bases at V and 2 bases at J, with 6 bases between. The germline CDR1 and CDR2 sequences are SGHTA and FQGNSA.

The V and J genes are TRBV19 and TRBJ2-5; tentative D call: TRBD2 (5 bases). The germline gives CDR1 LNHDA, CDR2 SQIVND (reference sequence). Trimming left V 6 bases short and J 5 bases short, with 13 bases between. This CDR3 is built from 13 residues. In DNA, the CDR3 is TGTGCCAGTAGAGTCCCAGGCGGGGAGACCCAGTACTTC. Amino acids: CASRVPGGETQYF.

V and J are TRBV7-2 and TRBJ2-2; D is possibly TRBD1 or TRBD2 (6 bases each). This CDR3 spans 15 amino acids. Germline loops: CDR1 SGHTA, CDR2 FQGNSA. Trimming pared 5 bases from V and 5 bases from J, leaving 15 bases between. The CDR3 is CASSRGLDGTGELFF. The DNA for the CDR3 is TGTGCCAGCAGCCGGGGGCTAGACGGTACCGGGGAGCTGTTTTTT.

V is TRBV7-2 and J is TRBJ1-5; the match to TRBD1 covers 10 bases. Germline CDR1 reads SGHTA; CDR2 reads FQGNSA. J gave up 6 bases and V 5 bases, and 4 bases lay outside the gene matches. This CDR3 contains 14 residues. This chain's CDR3 is CASSTTGGGQPQHF. In nucleotides, the CDR3 is TGTGCCAGCAGCACGACAGGGGGCGGTCAGCCCCAGCATTTT.

The chain has TRBV27 and TRBJ1-2; 10 bases align to TRBD1. J gave up 8 bases and V 5 bases, and 5 bases lay outside the gene matches. CDR1 and CDR2 (germline): MNHEY, SMNVEV (reference sequence). The CDR3 is 13 amino acids. The CDR3: CASSRQGAGGYTF. In DNA, the CDR3 is TGTGCCAGCAGTCGACAGGGGGCAGGGGGCTACACCTTC.